This T cell receptor (beta chain) was profiled in a study of T-cell memory formation after mild COVID-19. MiXCR, run by TCRdb on the 5' RACE reads, gives a single entry per CDR3 protein. Of roughly 110,000 distinct CDR3 sequences listed, over 20% are singletons. CDR3 length: 12 residues. Germline assignment: CDR1 MDHEN and CDR2 SYDVKM. V lost 3 bases, J lost 6 bases, and 6 bases lay in between. Study findings and constraints: Balance between CD4 and CD8 was seen in clones contracting day 15 to 85, and a CD4+ lean was seen in later expanders.

The sample holds a few counts of this clonotype. Its antigen remains unknown. The clonotype originates from a man younger than 35 who had mild COVID-19 (a few samples of this study predate the infection). Cell type and time point are not known. The source material was PBMCs or a T cell subset sorted from them (not recorded which). The rearrangement uses TRBV28 and TRBJ2-4; D remains unclear. The CDR3 here is CASSFPLNIQYF. The DNA for the CDR3 is TGTGCCAGCAGTTTCCCCTTAAACATTCAGTACTTC.